This TCR beta chain was sequenced during a study of CD4 T cells in relation to SARS-CoV-2 and coronaviruses. The unexposed donors gave CD4+ T cells in about 2010-2019, prior to COVID-19. The cells were cultured for around ten days before CD4+ T cells were isolated. As cell numbers allowed, unexposed-donor CD4+ T cells faced SARS-CoV-2 S/N and four cold-coronavirus spikes. PBMCs were plated at roughly 2 million per well in IL-2-containing medium. Libraries were prepared by immunoSEQ multiplex PCR; TCRdb keeps only in-frame clonotypes and omits some of them. The table lists around 18,000 clones, 70% to 80% of them singletons, with around 30% in the top ten. Germline assignment: CDR1 LNHDA and CDR2 SQIVND (reference sequence). Germline trimming cut 5 bases from V and 4 bases from J; bases unmatched to any gene: 4. This CDR3 region has 14 residues. As to this clone: Antigen specificity is unknown.

This sequence joins TRBV19 and TRBJ2-5, with TRBD1 identical over 10 bases. The receptor comes from a human donor in good health. Source material: CD4+ T cells from PBMCs, cultured in vitro. The CDR3 protein is CASSRDRGRETQYF. The CDR3, as DNA: TGTGCCAGTAGTCGGGACAGGGGTCGAGAGACCCAGTACTTC.